Following are 30 T cell receptor beta chains from one sample sequenced in a study of a mutant IDH1 vaccine in newly diagnosed glioma. No antigens are known for them. Method: immunoSEQ multiplex PCR; TCRdb's copy keeps in-frame clones and lacks some. The table includes about 42,000 clones, 70% to 90% detected once. Time point reported: week 5, during vaccination. Doses comprised 300 ug of mutant IDH1 20-mer peptide each, plus topical imiquimod. Sequencing was performed on PBMCs, taken from a glioma patient whose treatment included an IDH1 peptide vaccine. The source of these receptors is a man between 35 and 55 years old with glioma.

Only a few counts were recorded for this clone. The chain is built from TRBV10-3 and TRBJ1-1; perhaps TRBD1 as D (5 bases). The V gene's germline CDR1 is ENHRY and CDR2 SYGVKD. This CDR3 has 13 amino acids. The V and J ends lost 11 bases and 6 bases respectively, with 19 bases between them. CDR3 in DNA: TGTGCCGTTAGGAAAATCGGGACTCCTGAAGCTTTCTTT. Its translation is CAVRKIGTPEAFF.

CDR3 nucleotides: TGTGCTAGTGGTTCGGGACACCAAGAGACCCAGTACTTC. Translated: CASGSGHQETQYF. The gene calls are TRBV12-5 and TRBJ2-5; D might be TRBD1 or TRBD2, each matching 5 bases. This CDR3 region has 13 residues. Germline V lookup: CDR1 LGHNT, CDR2 FRNRAP. Trimming stripped 4 bases from V and 0 bases from J, with 6 bases between.

V gene TRBV7-2 combines with J gene TRBJ2-7; the match to TRBD1 covers 8 bases. The CDR3 length is 15 residues. J gave up 1 base and V 3 bases, and 5 bases lay outside the gene matches. Germline-derived CDR1 and CDR2 are SGHTA and FQGNSA. CDR3 sequence (DNA): TGTGCCAGCAGCTTCCCAGGGGGCATTTCCTACGAGCAGTACTTC. It is translated as CASSFPGGISYEQYF.

This clone was seen more than once but under ten times. V is TRBV10-2 and J is TRBJ1-5; TRBD1 matches 8 bases. V lost 6 bases, J lost 4 bases, and 8 bases stayed unmatched. The germline gives CDR1 WSHSY, CDR2 SAAADI. The CDR3 loop spans 15 amino acids. The CDR3, as DNA: TGCGCCAGCAGAGAGGGGGACAGGAGAAATCAGCCCCAGCATTTT. Encoded protein: CASREGDRRNQPQHF.

This clone was seen just once. This sequence joins TRBV7-3 and TRBJ2-2; 15 nucleotides agree with TRBD2. Germline loops: CDR1 SGHTA, CDR2 FQGTGA. The CDR3 is made up of 19 amino acids. With V trimmed by 2 bases and J by 1 base, 5 bases remained unmatched. CDR3 DNA sequence: TGTGCCAGCAGCTTATCCGGGACTAGCGGGAGGATGAACACCGGGGAGCTGTTTTTT. It specifies CASSLSGTSGRMNTGELFF.

The chain joins TRBV6-5 to TRBJ1-1; D gene unclear. Per the germline V gene, CDR1 is MNHEY and CDR2 is SVGAGI. The length of the CDR3 is 13 residues. V dropped 7 bases and J dropped 11 bases, with 20 bases sitting between them. CDR3: CASKTTPGEDAFF. The DNA for the CDR3 is TGTGCCAGCAAAACCACTCCAGGAGAGGATGCTTTCTTT.

This clone was picked up one time. This chain joins TRBV9 and TRBJ2-7; 15 nucleotides match TRBD2. The V gene's germline CDR1 is SGDLS and CDR2 YYNGEE. Trimming took 0 bases from V and 3 from J; bases not matched to a gene: 4. The CDR3 sequence is 17 residues long. The CDR3: CASSVGRGLAGGYEQYF. For the CDR3, the DNA is TGTGCCAGCAGCGTAGGGAGGGGACTAGCGGGAGGCTACGAGCAGTACTTC.

The chain couples TRBV13 to TRBJ2-7, with D possibly called TRBD1 or TRBD2 (5 bases each). V was cut by 8 bases and J by 3 bases, with 14 bases left in between. Looked up from germline, CDR1 is PRHDT and CDR2 is FYEKMQ (reference sequence). The CDR3 is 13 residues long. CDR3 sequence: CASRGSRGYEQYF. In DNA form, the CDR3 reads TGTGCCAGCCGCGGATCGAGGGGCTACGAGCAGTACTTC.

V and J are TRBV12-2 and TRBJ2-7. TRBV12-2 is noted as a pseudogene. This CDR3 is built from 15 residues. As DNA, the CDR3 is TGTGCAAGTCGCGTCGTTTTGGGGGACTCCTACGAGCAGTACTTC. Encoded protein: CASRVVLGDSYEQYF.

The chain joins TRBV5-1 to TRBJ2-5; either TRBD1 or TRBD2 may fit D (5 bases each). V was pared by 1 base and J by 13 bases, with 11 bases between. CDR3 length: 11 amino acids. CDR1 SGHRS and CDR2 YFSETQ come from the germline V gene. DNA of the CDR3: TGCGCCAGCAGCTTGAGAGGGGATCTGTACTTC. This codes for CASSLRGDLYF.

The chain joins TRBV4-1 to TRBJ2-2; D is possibly TRBD2 (6 bases). Trimming removed 4 bases at V and 1 base at J, with 7 bases between. The CDR3 is 14 amino acids. CDR1 is MGHRA and CDR2 is YSYEKL in the germline V gene. CDR3 sequence (DNA): TGCGCCAGCAGCCCGCGGGAGAACACCGGGGAGCTGTTTTTT. This translates into CASSPRENTGELFF.

The genes are TRBV28 and TRBJ1-2, with D unresolved. Deletions cut 4 bases from V and 0 bases from J, with 0 bases between. The CDR3 extends over 11 amino acids. CDR1 is MDHEN and CDR2 is SYDVKM in the germline V gene. The CDR3 DNA follows: TGTGCCAGCAGTTCTAACTATGGCTACACCTTC. Its translation: CASSSNYGYTF.

This chain uses TRBV11-2 with TRBJ2-7; D not certain. The germline CDR1 and CDR2 sequences are SGHAT and FQNNGV. Trimming pared 4 bases from V and 2 bases from J, leaving 12 bases between. This CDR3 has 14 amino acids. The CDR3 region is CASSSSSRPYEQYF. In DNA form, the CDR3 reads TGTGCCAGCAGCTCCTCTAGTAGGCCCTACGAGCAGTACTTC.

This chain uses TRBV5-1 with TRBJ2-7, with 7 bases aligning to TRBD1. In germline, CDR1 is SGHRS, CDR2 YFSETQ. The CDR3 has 16 amino acids. J gave up 1 base and V 5 bases, and 12 bases lay outside the gene matches. The CDR3 region is CASRGAQDRPSYEQYF. The CDR3 region has the DNA TGCGCCAGCAGGGGGGCACAGGACAGGCCGTCCTACGAGCAGTACTTC.

This clone was picked up one time. The chain recombines TRBV5-4 with TRBJ2-3, with 9 bases matching TRBD2. J was trimmed by 1 base and V by 1 base; bases with no gene match: 4. Germline-derived CDR1 and CDR2 are SGHNT and YYREEE (reference sequence). This CDR3 is built from 16 residues. CDR3 protein: CASSLRLAVRTDTQYF. The CDR3 nucleotides read TGTGCCAGCAGCTTGAGACTAGCGGTACGCACAGATACGCAGTATTTT.

This clone was detected only once. The chain links TRBV19 to TRBJ1-5, with D perhaps TRBD1 (5 bases). Between the trimmed V and J ends, which lost 5 bases and 5 bases, there was a span of 10 bases. CDR3 length: 13 residues. Germline assignment: CDR1 LNHDA and CDR2 SQIVND (reference sequence). The chain's CDR3 is CASSRDPYQPQHF. Here the CDR3 DNA reads TGTGCCAGTAGTCGGGACCCTTATCAGCCCCAGCATTTT.

The chain is built from TRBV4-1 and TRBJ1-2; D may be TRBD1 (6 bases). The CDR3 runs 13 residues. CDR1 is MGHRA, CDR2 YSYEKL, per germline. Trimming pared 1 base from V and 5 bases from J, leaving 8 bases between. CDR3 nucleotides: TGCGCCAGCAGCCAAGGAGGGGGATATGGCTACACCTTC. It yields the protein CASSQGGGYGYTF.

The rearrangement links TRBV15 to TRBJ1-3, with 7 bases fitting TRBD1. The CDR3 extends over 15 amino acids. V lost 0 bases, J lost 4 bases, and 3 bases stayed unmatched. The germline CDR1 and CDR2 sequences are LNHNV and YYDKDF (reference sequence). The CDR3 spells CATSRDPGGGNTIYF. The CDR3 nucleotides read TGTGCCACCAGCAGAGATCCAGGGGGAGGAAACACCATATATTTT. The full variable domain, its missing parts supplied by reference TRBV15 and TRBJ1-3, is DAMVIQNPRYQVTQFGKPVTLSCSQTLNHNVMYWYQQKSSQAPKLLFHYYDKDFNNEADTPDNFQSRRPNTSFCFLDIRSPGLGDTAMYLCATSRDPGGGNTIYFGEGSWLTVV.

This clone appeared once. The chain recombines TRBV14 with TRBJ2-6; D not certain. There are 14 residues in the CDR3. Germline CDR1 and CDR2: SGHDN and FVKESK. Trimming took 8 bases from V and 2 from J, leaving 10 bases between them. CDR3 DNA: TGTGCCAGCTCCAATACGGCTGGGGCCAACGTCCTGACTTTC. Amino acid sequence: CASSNTAGANVLTF.

This clone was detected a few times. This rearrangement joins TRBV10-3 to TRBJ1-2; TRBD1 aligns across 10 bases. Germline V gene sequence: CDR1 ENHRY, CDR2 SYGVKD. This CDR3 has 10 residues. CDR3 in DNA: TGTGCACGGGACAGGGGCGGCTACACCTTC. Translating it yields CARDRGGYTF.

The genes are TRBV5-6 and TRBJ2-7; no clear D gene. The CDR3 loop spans 14 amino acids. The germline V and J ends were trimmed by 4 bases and 5 bases, with 16 bases remaining between them. Germline V CDR1 and CDR2: SGHDT, YYEEEE. CDR3 nucleotide sequence: TGTGCCAGCAGCCTAGGAAATAGCCGGGACGAGCAGTACTTC. Translated, it gives CASSLGNSRDEQYF.

The chain uses TRBV5-6 and TRBJ1-2, with 7 bases that match TRBD1. Trimming at V came to 3 bases and at J to 4 bases, leaving 18 bases not matched to a gene. Germline V CDR1 and CDR2: SGHDT, YYEEEE. The CDR3 length is 18 residues. The CDR3 DNA reads as TGTGCCAGCAGCTCAAGACAGGGCCCTCTCCCTCTGATCTATGGCTACACCTTC. Protein product: CASSSRQGPLPLIYGYTF.

The J gene is TRBJ2-4, the V gene TRBV28; 7 nucleotides line up with TRBD1. CDR1 MDHEN and CDR2 SYDVKM come from the germline V gene. The CDR3 loop spans 14 amino acids. V shed 3 bases, J shed 7 bases, and the junction held 6 bases outside the gene matches. The CDR3 is CASSFPGQWNIQYF. The CDR3 coding sequence is TGTGCCAGCAGTTTCCCGGGACAGTGGAACATTCAGTACTTC.

The rearrangement links TRBV6-4 to TRBJ1-1; D call uncertain. Germline lookup yields CDR1 MRHNA and CDR2 SNTAGT. Trimming pared 4 bases from V and 4 bases from J, leaving 16 bases between. The CDR3 loop spans 15 amino acids. The CDR3 loop is CASSAASGVGTEAFF. CDR3 nucleotide sequence: TGTGCCAGCAGTGCCGCCTCCGGGGTTGGCACTGAAGCTTTCTTT.

The rearrangement uses TRBV9 and TRBJ2-6; no firm D call. Deletions cut 4 bases from V and 5 bases from J, with 7 bases between. Germline CDR1 and CDR2: SGDLS and YYNGEE. The CDR3 totals 13 residues. The CDR3 DNA is TGTGCCAGCAGCCACCTGAGGGCCAACGTCCTGACTTTC. Protein sequence: CASSHLRANVLTF.

This chain links TRBV7-9 with TRBJ2-7; weak D call: TRBD1 (5 bases). There are 12 residues in the CDR3. Per germline, CDR1 SEHNR and CDR2 FQNEAQ (reference sequence). The V end lost 5 bases, the J end lost 6 bases, and 11 bases lay between the germline ends. The CDR3 sequence: CASSATAPEQYF. The CDR3 DNA reads as TGTGCCAGCAGCGCGACAGCCCCCGAGCAGTACTTC.

CDR3 sequence reads: CATTGQVGNEQFF. CDR3 nucleotide sequence: TGTGCCACCACAGGACAGGTGGGGAATGAGCAGTTCTTC. J is TRBJ2-1 and V is TRBV15, with TRBD1 identical over 7 bases. V dropped 7 bases and J dropped 7; count of bases not matched to a gene: 7. Looked up from germline, CDR1 is LNHNV and CDR2 is YYDKDF (reference sequence). This CDR3 contains 13 residues.

V and J are TRBV6-5 and TRBJ1-1, with D maybe TRBD1 (5 bases). V shed 4 bases and J shed 4 bases, with 13 bases lying between them. The CDR3 has 14 amino acids. Germline loops: CDR1 MNHEY, CDR2 SVGAGI. Here the CDR3 reads CASSSSEGFTEAFF. The DNA for the CDR3 is TGTGCCAGCAGTTCCAGTGAGGGGTTCACTGAAGCTTTCTTT.

The chain links TRBV18 to TRBJ2-7; D uncertain. V dropped 0 bases and J dropped 2 bases, with 8 bases sitting between them. The CDR3 consists of 14 residues. The V gene's germline CDR1 is KGHSH and CDR2 LQKENI. CDR3 amino acids: CASSPPEWTYEQYF. In DNA, the CDR3 is TGTGCCAGCTCACCACCGGAATGGACCTACGAGCAGTACTTC.

The chain links TRBV18 to TRBJ2-7; 8 nucleotides line up with TRBD1. Looked up from germline, CDR1 is KGHSH and CDR2 is LQKENI. Losses at the gene ends were 2 bases for V and 0 bases for J; bases not matched to a gene: 3. This CDR3 has 15 amino acids. This CDR3 reads CASSPGTGSSYEQYF. Written as DNA, the CDR3 is TGTGCCAGCTCACCAGGGACAGGCAGCTCCTACGAGCAGTACTTC.